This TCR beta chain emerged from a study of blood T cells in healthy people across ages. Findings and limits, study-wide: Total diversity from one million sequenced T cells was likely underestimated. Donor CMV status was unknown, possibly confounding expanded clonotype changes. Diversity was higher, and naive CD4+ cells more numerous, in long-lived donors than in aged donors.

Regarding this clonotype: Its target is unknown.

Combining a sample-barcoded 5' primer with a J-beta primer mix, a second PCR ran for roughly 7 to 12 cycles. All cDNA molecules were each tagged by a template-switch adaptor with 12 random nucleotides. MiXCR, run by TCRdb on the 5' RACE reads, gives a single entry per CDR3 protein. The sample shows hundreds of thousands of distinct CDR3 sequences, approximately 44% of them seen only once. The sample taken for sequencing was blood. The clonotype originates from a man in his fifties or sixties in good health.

The CDR3 protein is CSVKGQGANYGYTF. Written as DNA, the CDR3 is TGCAGTGTCAAAGGACAGGGGGCTAACTATGGCTACACCTTC. The chain is built from TRBV20-1 and TRBJ1-2; TRBD1 aligns across 10 bases. V lost 7 bases to trimming and J lost 0 bases; unmatched junction nucleotides: 5. Germline loops: CDR1 DFQATT, CDR2 SNEGSKA (reference sequence). The CDR3 contains 14 residues.